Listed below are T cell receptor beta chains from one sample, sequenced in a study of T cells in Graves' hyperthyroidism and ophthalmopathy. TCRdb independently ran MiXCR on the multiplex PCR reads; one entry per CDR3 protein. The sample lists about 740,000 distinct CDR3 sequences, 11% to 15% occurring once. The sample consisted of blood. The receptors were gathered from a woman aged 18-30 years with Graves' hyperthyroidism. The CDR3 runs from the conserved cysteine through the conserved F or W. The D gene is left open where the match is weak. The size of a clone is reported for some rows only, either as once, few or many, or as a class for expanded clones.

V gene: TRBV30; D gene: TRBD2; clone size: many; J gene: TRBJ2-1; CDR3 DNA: TGTGCCTGGAGAATAGCGGGAGGGCCCCACAATGAGCAGTTCTTC; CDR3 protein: CAWRIAGGPHNEQFF
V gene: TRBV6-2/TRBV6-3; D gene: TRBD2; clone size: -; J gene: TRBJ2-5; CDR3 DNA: TGTGCCAGCAACCGGCCGGGACTAGCGGAAGAGACCCAGTACTTC; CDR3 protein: CASNRPGLAEETQYF
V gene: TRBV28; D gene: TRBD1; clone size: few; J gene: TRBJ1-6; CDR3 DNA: TGTGCCAGCAGTTTCGGGACAGAGAATAATTCACCCCTCCACTTT; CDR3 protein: CASSFGTENNSPLHF
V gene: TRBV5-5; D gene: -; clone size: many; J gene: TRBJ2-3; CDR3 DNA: TGTGCCAGCAGCTTGGAGGTCATCACAGATACGCAGTATTTT; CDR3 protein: CASSLEVITDTQYF
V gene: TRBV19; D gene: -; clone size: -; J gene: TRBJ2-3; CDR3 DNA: TGTGCCAGTAGTATACCCCTCGGACGCACAGATACGCAGTATTTT; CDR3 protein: CASSIPLGRTDTQYF
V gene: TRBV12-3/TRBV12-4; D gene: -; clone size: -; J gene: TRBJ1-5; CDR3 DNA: TGTGCCAGCAGTTTAGGGCGGCCAGGTGATCAGCCCCAGCATTTT; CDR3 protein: CASSLGRPGDQPQHF
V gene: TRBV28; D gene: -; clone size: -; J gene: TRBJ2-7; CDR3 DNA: TGTGCCAGCAGTGACTTGGGTGACGAGCAGTACTTC; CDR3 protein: CASSDLGDEQYF
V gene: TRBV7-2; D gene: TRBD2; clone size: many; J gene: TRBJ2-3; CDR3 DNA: TGTGCCAGCAGCTTCCGCTTAACTAGCGGGGGGGGCACAGATACGCAGTATTTT; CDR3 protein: CASSFRLTSGGGTDTQYF
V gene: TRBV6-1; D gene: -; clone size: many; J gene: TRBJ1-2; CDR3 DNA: TGCGCCAGCAGTGAGGGTTCCTATGGCTACACCTTC; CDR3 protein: CASSEGSYGYTF
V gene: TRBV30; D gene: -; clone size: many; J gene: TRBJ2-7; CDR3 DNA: TGTGCCTGGAGTGTGACAGGTAACTACGAGCAGTACTTC; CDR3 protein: CAWSVTGNYEQYF
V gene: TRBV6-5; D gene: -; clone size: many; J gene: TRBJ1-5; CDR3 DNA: TGTGCCAGCAGTTATAATAGCAATCAGCCCCAGCATTTT; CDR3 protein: CASSYNSNQPQHF
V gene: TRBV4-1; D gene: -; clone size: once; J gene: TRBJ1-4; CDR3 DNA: TGCGCCAGCAGGGTTAGCCAGGCATCTAATGAAAAACTGTTTTTT; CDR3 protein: CASRVSQASNEKLFF
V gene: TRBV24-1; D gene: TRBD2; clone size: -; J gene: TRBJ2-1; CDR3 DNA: TGTGCCACCAGTGACCTAGCGGGAGGGTCGGGCAATGAGCAGTTCTTC; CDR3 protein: CATSDLAGGSGNEQFF
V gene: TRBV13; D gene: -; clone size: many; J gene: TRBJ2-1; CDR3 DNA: TGTGCCAGCAGCTTATCCCTAGCGAGTATCGAGCAGTTCTTC; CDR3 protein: CASSLSLASIEQFF
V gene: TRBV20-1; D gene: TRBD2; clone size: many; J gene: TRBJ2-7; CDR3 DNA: TGCAGTGCTCCCTTCGGGGGGGGCGGGGTCTACGAGCAGTACTTC; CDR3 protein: CSAPFGGGGVYEQYF
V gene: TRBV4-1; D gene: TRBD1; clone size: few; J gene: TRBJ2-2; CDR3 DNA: TGCGCCAGCAGCCAAGGCCGACAGGGAACCGGGGAGCTGTTTTTT; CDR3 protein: CASSQGRQGTGELFF
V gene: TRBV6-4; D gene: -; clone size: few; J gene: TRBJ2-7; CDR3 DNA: TGTGCCAGCAGTGACTCCGCGAGCTCCTACGAGCAGTACTTC; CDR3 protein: CASSDSASSYEQYF
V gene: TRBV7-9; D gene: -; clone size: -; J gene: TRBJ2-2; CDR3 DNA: TGTGCCAGCAGCTTAGTCCATACTACCGGGGAGCTGTTTTTT; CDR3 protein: CASSLVHTTGELFF
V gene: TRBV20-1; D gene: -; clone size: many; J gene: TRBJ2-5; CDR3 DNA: TGCAGTGCTATAAGACCGAAGCCTGATAAAGAGACCCAGTACTTC; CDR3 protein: CSAIRPKPDKETQYF
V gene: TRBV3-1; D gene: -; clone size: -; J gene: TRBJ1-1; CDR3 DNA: TGTGCCAGCAGCCAACCGGGGAACACTGAAGCTTTCTTT; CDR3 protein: CASSQPGNTEAFF
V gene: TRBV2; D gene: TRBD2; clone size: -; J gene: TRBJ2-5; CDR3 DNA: TGTGCCAGCAGTCATAGGTCTAGCGGGGAAGAGACCCAGTACTTC; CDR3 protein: CASSHRSSGEETQYF
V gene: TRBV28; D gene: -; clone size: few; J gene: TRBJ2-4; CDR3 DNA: TGTGCCAGCAGCAGGGAGTTTCGGAACATTCAGTACTTC; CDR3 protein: CASSREFRNIQYF
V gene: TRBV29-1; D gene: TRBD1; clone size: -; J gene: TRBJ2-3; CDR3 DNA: TGCAGCGTTGAAAGACAGGGTTCGGGTACCTTTATTTCAGATACGCAGTATTTT; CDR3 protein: CSVERQGSGTFISDTQYF
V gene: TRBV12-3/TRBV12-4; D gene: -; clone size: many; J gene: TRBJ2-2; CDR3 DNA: TGTGCCAGCAGTTTATTCGTCACGACCGGGGAGCTGTTTTTT; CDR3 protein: CASSLFVTTGELFF
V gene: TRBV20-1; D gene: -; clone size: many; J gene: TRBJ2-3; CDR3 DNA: TGCAGTGCTAGAGATCCTCTGCTTGGAGACACAGATACGCAGTATTTT; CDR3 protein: CSARDPLLGDTDTQYF
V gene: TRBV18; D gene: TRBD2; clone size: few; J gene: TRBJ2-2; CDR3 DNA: TGTGCCAGCTCACGACTAGCGGGAACGCCCGGGGAGCTGTTTTTT; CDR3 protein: CASSRLAGTPGELFF
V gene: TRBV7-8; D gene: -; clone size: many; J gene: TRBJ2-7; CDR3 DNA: TGTGCCAGCAGCTCCGGGTTCCCCTACGAGCAGTACTTC; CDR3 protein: CASSSGFPYEQYF
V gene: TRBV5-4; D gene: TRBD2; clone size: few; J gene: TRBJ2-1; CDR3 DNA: TGTGCCAGCAGCACCCTAGCGACCCGGGAGGGCAATGAGCAGTTCTTC; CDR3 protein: CASSTLATREGNEQFF
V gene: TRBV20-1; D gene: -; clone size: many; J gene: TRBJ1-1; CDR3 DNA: TGCAGTGCTAGTACCAGGGCTTACACTGAAGCTTTCTTT; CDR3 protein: CSASTRAYTEAFF
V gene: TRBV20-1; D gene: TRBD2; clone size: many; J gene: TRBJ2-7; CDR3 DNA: TGCAGTGCTAGAGGACTAGCGGGAGTCTACGAGCAGTACTTC; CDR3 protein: CSARGLAGVYEQYF
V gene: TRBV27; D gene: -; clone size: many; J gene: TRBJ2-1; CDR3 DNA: TGTGCCAGCGCCCCCTTGGGTAATGAGCAGTTCTTC; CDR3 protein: CASAPLGNEQFF
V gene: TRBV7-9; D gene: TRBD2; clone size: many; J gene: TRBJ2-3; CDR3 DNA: TGTGCCAGCAGCGCGCCGGGACTAGCGGGAGTAAGAGATACGCAGTATTTT; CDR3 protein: CASSAPGLAGVRDTQYF
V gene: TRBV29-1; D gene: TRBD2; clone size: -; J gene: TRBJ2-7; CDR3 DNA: TGCAGCGTTGAGACGGGGGAGGGGTCTCCCTACGAGCAGTACTTC; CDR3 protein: CSVETGEGSPYEQYF
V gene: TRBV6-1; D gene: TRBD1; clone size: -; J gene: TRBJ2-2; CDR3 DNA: TGTGCCAGCAGTCGGGACAGGGCTGACACCGGGGAGCTGTTTTTT; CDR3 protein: CASSRDRADTGELFF
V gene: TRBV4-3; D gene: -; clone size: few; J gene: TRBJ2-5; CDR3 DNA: TGCGCCAGCAGCCAAGATCTATCGGGGGCGGGGGAGACCCAGTACTTC; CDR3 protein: CASSQDLSGAGETQYF
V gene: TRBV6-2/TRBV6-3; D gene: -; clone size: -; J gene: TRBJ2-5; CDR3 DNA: TGTGCCAGCAGTTACTTTGCGGAGGAGACCCAGTACTTC; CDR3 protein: CASSYFAEETQYF
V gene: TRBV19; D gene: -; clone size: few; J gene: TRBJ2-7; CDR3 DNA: TGTGCCAGTAGTATAGACAGGGATTACGAGCAGTACTTC; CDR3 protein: CASSIDRDYEQYF
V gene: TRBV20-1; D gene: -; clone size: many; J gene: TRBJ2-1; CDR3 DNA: TGCAGTGCTAGAGAAGGGGCGCGTACGAACAATGAGCAGTTCTTC; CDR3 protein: CSAREGARTNNEQFF
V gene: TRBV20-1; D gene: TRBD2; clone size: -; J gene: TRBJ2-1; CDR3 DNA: TGCAGTGGGACGACTAGCGGGAGCAATGAGCAGTTCTTC; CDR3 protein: CSGTTSGSNEQFF
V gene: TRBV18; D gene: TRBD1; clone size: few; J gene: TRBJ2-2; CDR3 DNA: TGTGCCAGCTCATCCTTGGCGGGACAGGGAGTGACCGGGGAGCTGTTTTTT; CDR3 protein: CASSSLAGQGVTGELFF
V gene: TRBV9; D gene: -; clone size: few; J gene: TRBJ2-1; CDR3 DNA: TGTGCCAGCACCATGGCACCCGGGCACGGGTACAATGAGCAGTTCTTC; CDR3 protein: CASTMAPGHGYNEQFF
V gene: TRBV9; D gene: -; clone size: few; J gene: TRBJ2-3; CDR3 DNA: TGTGCCAGCAGCCCCCCCAATAGGGGAACAGATACGCAGTATTTT; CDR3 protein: CASSPPNRGTDTQYF
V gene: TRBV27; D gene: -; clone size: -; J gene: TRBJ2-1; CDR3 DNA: TGTGCCTGCAGTTTAGCAGGAGGCTCCTACAATGAGCAGTTCTTC; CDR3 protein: CACSLAGGSYNEQFF
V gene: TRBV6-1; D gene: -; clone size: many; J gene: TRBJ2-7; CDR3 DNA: TGTGCCAGCGCCTGTCCCGTCCGGGCTCGACTGGTGTGCGAGCAGTACTTC; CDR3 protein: CASACPVRARLVCEQYF
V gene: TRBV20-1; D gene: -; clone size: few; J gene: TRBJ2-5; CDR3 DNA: TGCAGTGCTAGAGTCACAGGACCGGGAGAGACCCAGTACTTC; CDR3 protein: CSARVTGPGETQYF
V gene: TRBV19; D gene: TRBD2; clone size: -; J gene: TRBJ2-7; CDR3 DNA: TGTGCCAGTAGTATTGGCTCAGCGGGAGGGTTCGAGCAGTACTTC; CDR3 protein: CASSIGSAGGFEQYF
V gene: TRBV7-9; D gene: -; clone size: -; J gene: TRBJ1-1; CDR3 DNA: TGTGCCAGCAGCTTAGAGGGTATGGGGGCTGAAGCTTTCTTT; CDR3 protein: CASSLEGMGAEAFF
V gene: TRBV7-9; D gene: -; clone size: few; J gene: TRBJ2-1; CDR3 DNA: TGTGCCAGCAGCTTAGGGGGTGAGAGGGCAGATGAGCAGTTCTTC; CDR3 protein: CASSLGGERADEQFF
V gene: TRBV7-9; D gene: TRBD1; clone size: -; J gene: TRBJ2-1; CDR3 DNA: TGTGCCAGCAGCGGTTGGGACAGGGGGCTTTCTCACTCCTACAATGAGCAGTTCTTC; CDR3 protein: CASSGWDRGLSHSYNEQFF
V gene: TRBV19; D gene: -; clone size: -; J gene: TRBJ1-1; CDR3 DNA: TGTGCCAGTAGTATTCGGGGCATAGAAGCTTTCTTT; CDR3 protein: CASSIRGIEAFF
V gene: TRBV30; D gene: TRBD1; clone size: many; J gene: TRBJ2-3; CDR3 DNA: TGTGCCTCAACTCAGGGGGCAGATACGCAGTATTTT; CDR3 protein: CASTQGADTQYF
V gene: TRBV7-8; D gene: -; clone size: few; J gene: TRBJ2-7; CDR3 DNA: TGTGCCAGCACGCGGGTTGGCAGGTCCTACGGGCAGTACTTC; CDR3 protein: CASTRVGRSYGQYF